Below, one T cell receptor beta chain is given with its context. The target antigen is unknown. CDR1 LGHNA and CDR2 YSLEER come from the germline V gene. Losses at the gene ends were 0 bases for V and 13 bases for J; bases not matched to a gene: 11. This CDR3 is 15 amino acids long. This specimen comes from a study of cytomegalovirus exposure and HLA in healthy donors. General study points: In vitro testing confirmed three CMV-associated chains as specific for CMV antigens. Usually a TCR sequence was rare, but some public TCRs were found in many donors. Later analysis showed TCR association rates varying by HLA locus, highest for DRB1 and lowest for HLA-C.

There were likely unrecorded immune exposures, though donors were nominally healthy when sampled. PCR employed 60 Vbeta and 13 Jbeta primers. Generated by immunoSEQ multiplex PCR, the TCRdb table keeps only in-frame clones and is missing some. This table holds roughly 110,000 clones, 60% to 80% found once. The sequenced sample was PBMCs. This TCR derives from a human donor in good health. This chain uses TRBV4-3 with TRBJ2-1, with TRBD1 identical over 8 bases. CDR3 loop: CASSQDSQGATLQFF. The CDR3 DNA follows: TGCGCCAGCAGCCAAGATTCGCAGGGGGCAACCCTTCAGTTCTTC.